This T cell receptor beta chain was observed in a study of blood T cells in healthy people across ages. Donors ranged from about 6 to 95 years old and were healthy Caucasians in Russia. The CDR3 loop spans 20 amino acids. The germline V and J ends were trimmed by 0 bases and 7 bases, with 30 bases remaining between them. Germline V gene lookup returns CDR1 SGHTA and CDR2 FQGTGA. The use of a sample-barcoded 5' primer and a J-beta primer mix characterized a second PCR of roughly 6 to 11 cycles. Every molecule of cDNA carried a tag from a template-switch adaptor with 12 random nucleotides. In TCRdb, the 5' RACE reads were re-called with MiXCR into one record per CDR3 protein. The top ten hold approximately 24% of the sample, which has about 760,000 distinct CDR3 sequences, approximately 60% seen once.

The sample was blood. V usage is TRBV7-3 and J usage is TRBJ1-2; possible D gene TRBD1, 5 bases. This clonotype was obtained from a man aged 35 to 55 in good health. The CDR3 DNA reads TGTGCCAGCAGCTTAACGTTTTACAGGAACCACTCAAATCTAAGATTTGGCTACACCTTC. This encodes CASSLTFYRNHSNLRFGYTF.